The 28 T cell receptor beta chains listed next were all sequenced from one sample in a study of tumor-infiltrating lymphocytes in primary liver carcinoma. TCR beta cDNA was reverse-transcribed from approximately 0.45 ug of total RNA. The reaction used a constant-region primer and ProtoScript II reverse transcriptase. TCR beta libraries came from three nested multiplex PCR rounds using slightly modified ARM-PCR. It was with TRBV1-TRBV30 forward primers and a C-beta reverse primer that the first two PCR rounds were run, at approximately 9 cycles each. TCRdb reprocessed the multiplex PCR reads with MiXCR, giving one entry per CDR3 protein. There are roughly 78,000 distinct CDR3 sequences in the sample; about 70% occur only once, and roughly 13% lies in the top ten. Starting material for RNA and DNA co-extraction consisted of roughly 18-34 mg of unsorted bulk tissue. Source material: liver tumor tissue from sampling region 4. Noted subset: tumor region T4, right-lateral pole. These receptor sequences come from a woman aged 60-75 years with primary liver carcinoma and hepatitis B virus infection.

About this clonotype itself: A much larger clonotype is one base distant, so this may be a read error. The chain combines TRBV7-8 with TRBJ2-2; D is perhaps TRBD1 or TRBD2 (6 bases each). This CDR3 region has 18 residues. Trimming stripped 5 bases from V and 1 base from J, with 20 bases between. The germline gives CDR1 SGHVS, CDR2 FQNEAQ. The CDR3 DNA follows: TGTGCCAGCAGCATACTCGGTACGGGGGACATGAACACCGGGGAGCTGTTTTTT. Protein sequence: CASSILGTGDMNTGELFF.

The rearrangement joins TRBV6-5 to TRBJ2-1, with TRBD2 as a possible D gene (5 bases). The CDR3 spans 15 residues. The V gene's germline CDR1 is MNHEY and CDR2 SVGAGI. The V end lost 7 bases, the J end lost 8 bases, and 21 bases lay between the germline ends. The CDR3 DNA follows: TGTGCCAGCATCCATAGCGCCCACCTAAGGGATGAGCAGTTCTTC. Its protein is CASIHSAHLRDEQFF.

This clonotype was counted ten times or more. V gene TRBV6-2 or TRBV6-3 combines with J gene TRBJ2-5; tentatively, D is TRBD1 (5 bases). Trimming shortened V by 5 bases and J by 4 bases, and 17 bases separated the two germline ends. Germline CDR1 reads MNHEY; CDR2 reads SVGEGT. The CDR3 is made up of 15 amino acids. This CDR3 is CASSPSRVSGETQYF. The CDR3 bases are TGTGCCAGCAGTCCGAGCAGGGTATCAGGAGAGACCCAGTACTTC.

A remark on this clonotype: A much larger clonotype is one base distant, so this may be a read error. This sequence joins TRBV5-1 and TRBJ2-7; D may be TRBD1 or TRBD2 (5 bases each). Germline loops: CDR1 SGHRS, CDR2 YFSETQ. V was trimmed by 3 bases and J by 3 bases, leaving 16 bases between them. The CDR3 spans 15 residues. The CDR3 bases are TGCGCCAGCAGCTCCGGGACGATGGAGTACTACGAGCAGTACTTC. Translated, it gives CASSSGTMEYYEQYF.

Details on this clonotype: A junction end diverges from the germline sequence, so it may reflect a read error. The J gene is TRBJ2-4, the V gene TRBV29-1; a possible D gene is TRBD2 (6 bases). The germline V gene has CDR1 SQVTM and CDR2 ANQGSEA. CDR3 length: 13 amino acids. The CDR3 DNA reads as TGCAGCGTTGAAAAGGGCGGGAAAAATATTCAGTACTTC. Residues: CSVEKGGKNIQYF.

Details on this clonotype: Just one base apart from a much larger clone, this may be a read error. This chain joins TRBV28 and TRBJ2-7; D is uncertain. The CDR3 runs to 19 residues. Germline loops: CDR1 MDHEN, CDR2 SYDVKM. Trimming shortened V by 10 bases and J by 3 bases, and 34 bases separated the two germline ends. CDR3 sequence: CAISSTGGHQPGRLYEQYF. In nucleotides, the CDR3 is TGTGCCATCAGCTCTACCGGTGGGCACCAGCCTGGGCGCCTCTACGAGCAGTACTTC. Using reference TRBV28 and TRBJ2-7 for the parts outside the CDR3, the full variable domain is DVKVTQSSRYLVKRTGEKVFLECVQDMDHENMFWYRQDPGLGLRLIYFSYDVKMKEKGDIPEGYSVSREKKERFSLILESASTNQTSMYLCAISSTGGHQPGRLYEQYFGPGTRLTVT.

As to this clonotype: This CDR3 is missing its conserved last phenylalanine or tryptophan, likely due to a read error. No DNA is shown, since the ends of the CDR3 on it are uncertain; the CDR3 is the one TCRdb lists. The V and J genes are TRBV6-6 and TRBJ2-4; the table's D call TRBD2 went unverified against the DNA. The CDR3 length equals 13 residues, ends included. CDR1 and CDR2 from the germline V gene are MNHNY and SVGAGI (reference sequence). The CDR3 sequence: CASNLRDQGPSTI.

This clonotype has only a few counts. A read error may be the cause here, since a much bigger clone is one base away. The chain carries TRBV1 and TRBJ2-5; no DNA check was done on the table's D call, TRBD2. TRBV1 is deemed a pseudogene. The CDR3 extends over 15 amino acids. CDR3 bases: TGCACCAGCAGCCTGAGCGGGAGGGAAAGGGAGACCCAGTACTTC. This gives the protein CTSSLSGRERETQYF.

Ten or more counts support this clonotype. The J gene is TRBJ2-1, the V gene TRBV30; D is unresolved. V was shortened by 1 base and J by 6 bases, with 13 bases between the two germline ends. This CDR3 comprises 14 residues. CDR1 is GTSNPN, CDR2 SVGIG, per germline (reference sequence). Written as DNA, the CDR3 is TGTGCCTGGAGTGGGTTCTTTAAGACCAATGAGCAGTTCTTC. Amino acid sequence: CAWSGFFKTNEQFF.

About this clonotype: An end of the junction does not agree with germline; a read error may underlie this. The chain carries TRBV6-5 and TRBJ1-2; maybe TRBD1 (6 bases). This CDR3 is built from 14 residues. CDR1 MNHEY and CDR2 SVGAGI come from the germline V gene. The CDR3 region is CASSYPNRDYGYTF. In DNA form, the CDR3 reads TGTGCTAGCAGTTACCCGAACAGGGACTATGGCTACACCTTC.

The table lists this clonotype with many counts. The chain employs TRBV6-1 and TRBJ1-1, with 7 bases identical to TRBD1. The ends lost 4 bases at V and 0 bases at J; junction bases unmatched: 5. CDR3 length equals 15 residues. Germline CDR1 reads MNHNS; CDR2 reads SASEGT. CDR3: CASSVGDRVNTEAFF. The CDR3, as DNA: TGTGCCAGCAGTGTCGGAGACAGGGTGAACACTGAAGCTTTCTTT.

About this clonotype: Relative to the germline gene, one junction end is altered; a read error may explain this. The rearrangement uses TRBV6-5 and TRBJ2-7; the match to TRBD1 covers 9 bases. The CDR3 spans 15 residues. Germline CDR1 is MNHEY and CDR2 is SVGAGI. As DNA, the CDR3 is TGTACCAGCAGTTCGGCCGGGACAGGGAGGGACCAGCAGTACTTC. Translated: CTSSSAGTGRDQQYF.

This clonotype has at least ten counts. The CDR3 coding sequence is TGTGCCAGCAGCTACGACAGGGGGAGTTATGGCTACACCTTC. This gives the protein CASSYDRGSYGYTF. V gene TRBV13 combines with J gene TRBJ1-2; 9 bases match TRBD1. This CDR3 region has 14 residues. From germline, CDR1 is PRHDT and CDR2 FYEKMQ (reference sequence). The junction had 5 bases not matched to a gene; V was cut back by 4 bases and J by 5 bases.

On this clonotype itself: This may come from a read error, since a much larger clone is one base off. This CDR3 fails to terminate in the conserved phenylalanine or tryptophan, so it likely reflects a read error. The rearrangement joins TRBV28 to TRBJ2-6, with TRBD1 matching 9 bases. CDR3 size: 20 residues. Per germline, CDR1 MDHEN and CDR2 SYDVKM. V dropped 2 bases and J dropped 1; count of bases not matched to a gene: 12. For the CDR3, the DNA is TGTGCCAGCAGTTTACAACCGGGACAGGGTGGGAATTCTGGGGCCAACGTCCTGACTTCC. Protein sequence: CASSLQPGQGGNSGANVLTS.

Worth noting for this clonotype: Sequence at one end of the junction differs from germline and may be a read error. The rearrangement joins TRBV6-5 to TRBJ1-1; TRBD1 might be the D (6 bases). The CDR3 has 15 residues. Germline V gives CDR1 MNHEY, CDR2 SVGAGI. CDR3: CVSSYSRQGTTEAFF. In DNA form, the CDR3 reads TGTGTCAGCAGTTACAGTCGGCAGGGGACCACTGAAGCTTTCTTT.

As to this clonotype: A read error is possible here, since a much larger clone lies one base away. The chain joins TRBV28 to TRBJ2-1; TRBD2 agrees at 15 bases. Germline loops: CDR1 MDHEN, CDR2 SYDVKM. J was trimmed by 5 bases and V by 4 bases; bases with no gene match: 12. CDR3 length: 19 residues. For the CDR3, the DNA is TGTGCCAGCAGTTCACGGGGACTAGCGGGAGGAGGGTCCAACAATGAGCAGTTCTTC. The encoded protein is CASSSRGLAGGGSNNEQFF.

Concerning this clonotype: An end of the junction differs from the germline gene, which may be a read error. V is TRBV6-2 or TRBV6-3 and J is TRBJ2-1, with 8 bases identical to TRBD2. This CDR3 contains 15 residues. Germline-derived CDR1 and CDR2 are MNHEY and SVGEGT. In DNA, the CDR3 is TGTGCCAGCAGCAGAATAGGTAGCGGGATCAATGAGCAGTCCTTC. Amino acids: CASSRIGSGINEQSF.

Worth noting for this clonotype: A junction end diverges from the germline sequence, so it may reflect a read error. This chain links TRBV29-1 with TRBJ2-1; D is perhaps TRBD2 (6 bases). This CDR3 has 15 amino acids. CDR1 and CDR2 (germline): SQVTM, ANQGSEA. CDR3 sequence reads: CSVDETQGGINELFF. The CDR3 DNA reads as TGCAGCGTTGATGAAACCCAGGGCGGGATAAATGAGCTGTTCTTC.

On this clonotype itself: It is likely a read error, because the conserved phenylalanine at the end of the CDR3 is missing. This chain connects TRBV4-2 to TRBJ2-1, with TRBD2 matching over 9 bases. Germline V CDR1 and CDR2: LGHNA, YNFKEQ. The CDR3 sequence is 16 residues long. The CDR3 DNA is TGTGCCAGCAGGCAAGGACGGGGACTAGCAGCCATGGAGCAGTTCCTC. It encodes CASRQGRGLAAMEQFL.

A note on this clonotype: An end of the junction does not agree with germline; a read error may underlie this. The chain carries TRBV28 and TRBJ1-2; perhaps TRBD1 as D (5 bases). There are 13 residues in the CDR3. The germline CDR1 and CDR2 sequences are MDHEN and SYDVKM. The CDR3 DNA reads TGTGCCAGCAGCACCGGGACTAGATGGGGCTACGCCTTC. Its protein is CASSTGTRWGYAF.

As to this clonotype: The missing conserved phenylalanine or tryptophan at the end of this CDR3 makes a read error likely. The chain combines TRBV6-5 with TRBJ1-2; 7 nucleotides line up with TRBD1. The CDR3 has 11 residues. Germline lookup yields CDR1 MNHEY and CDR2 SVGAGI. This chain's CDR3 is CASSNRGGYTS. CDR3 nucleotides: TGTGCAAGCAGCAACAGGGGTGGCTACACCTCC.

In regard to this clonotype: Its ends do not fully match the called genes, so a read error is possible. The chain uses TRBV4-1 and TRBJ2-1, with D perhaps TRBD2 (6 bases). This CDR3 is 15 amino acids long. Germline CDR1 and CDR2: MGHRA and YSYEKL. The CDR3 loop is CASSHGGALGNGQFF. CDR3 DNA: TGCGCCAGTAGCCACGGCGGGGCCCTAGGGAATGGGCAGTTCTTC.

The rearrangement joins TRBV2 to TRBJ2-1; D tentatively fits TRBD1 or TRBD2 (5 bases each). The CDR3 contains 14 residues. Germline loops: CDR1 SNHLY, CDR2 FYNNEI. Between the trimmed V and J ends, which lost 8 bases and 4 bases, there was a span of 15 bases. CDR3 protein: CASASGQEYNEQFF. DNA for the CDR3: TGTGCCAGCGCATCGGGGCAAGAATACAATGAGCAGTTCTTC. Filled out from reference TRBV2 and TRBJ2-1, the complete variable domain reads EPEVTQTPSHQVTQMGQEVILRCVPISNHLYFYWYRQILGQKVEFLVSFYNNEISEKSEIFDDQFSVERPDGSNFTLKIRSTKLEDSAMYFCASASGQEYNEQFFGPGTRLTVL.

The chain couples TRBV11-2 to TRBJ2-2; the D gene is possibly TRBD2 (5 bases). This CDR3 has 15 residues. Between the trimmed V and J ends, which lost 7 bases and 5 bases, there was a span of 17 bases. Germline lookup yields CDR1 SGHAT and CDR2 FQNNGV. The CDR3 reads CASNPPLGLTGELFF. The DNA for the CDR3 is TGTGCCAGCAACCCTCCGCTAGGACTGACCGGGGAGCTGTTTTTT.

Note on this clonotype: The missing conserved phenylalanine or tryptophan at the end of this CDR3 makes a read error likely. This chain joins TRBV25-1 and TRBJ1-6, with D possibly matching TRBD1 (5 bases). CDR1 and CDR2 from the germline V gene are MGHDK and SYGVNS. V lost 4 bases, J lost 7 bases, and 8 bases lay in between. This CDR3 has 13 amino acids. The CDR3 loop reads CASSGTWNSPLHL. CDR3 in DNA: TGTGCCAGCAGTGGGACATGGAATTCACCCCTCCACCTT.

This clonotype was counted ten times or more. This chain uses TRBV11-2 with TRBJ2-5; D tentatively fits TRBD1 or TRBD2 (5 bases each). Germline CDR1 reads SGHAT; CDR2 reads FQNNGV. Trimming removed 6 bases at V and 2 bases at J, with 13 bases between. The CDR3 sequence is 14 residues long. CDR3 coding DNA: TGTGCCAGCAGGGCAGGAGAGGGGCAAGAGACCCAGTACTTC. Its translation: CASRAGEGQETQYF.

The J gene is TRBJ2-1, the V gene TRBV11-3, with TRBD2 matching 8 bases. Germline values: CDR1 SGHNT, CDR2 YENEEA. V dropped 6 bases and J dropped 8; count of bases not matched to a gene: 12. The CDR3 runs to 15 residues. CDR3 loop: CASRSRGSGNHEQFF. The CDR3 coding sequence is TGTGCCAGCAGATCTCGGGGTAGCGGGAACCATGAGCAGTTCTTC.

The CDR3 DNA is TGTGCCAGCAGTTCCAGGACTAGCGGGAGGGTTGGGCAGTTCTTC. Protein product: CASSSRTSGRVGQFF. V and J are TRBV6-5 and TRBJ2-1, with 15 bases matching TRBD2. From germline, CDR1 is MNHEY and CDR2 SVGAGI. Losses at the gene ends were 4 bases for V and 12 bases for J; bases not matched to a gene: 7. The CDR3 sequence is 15 residues long.